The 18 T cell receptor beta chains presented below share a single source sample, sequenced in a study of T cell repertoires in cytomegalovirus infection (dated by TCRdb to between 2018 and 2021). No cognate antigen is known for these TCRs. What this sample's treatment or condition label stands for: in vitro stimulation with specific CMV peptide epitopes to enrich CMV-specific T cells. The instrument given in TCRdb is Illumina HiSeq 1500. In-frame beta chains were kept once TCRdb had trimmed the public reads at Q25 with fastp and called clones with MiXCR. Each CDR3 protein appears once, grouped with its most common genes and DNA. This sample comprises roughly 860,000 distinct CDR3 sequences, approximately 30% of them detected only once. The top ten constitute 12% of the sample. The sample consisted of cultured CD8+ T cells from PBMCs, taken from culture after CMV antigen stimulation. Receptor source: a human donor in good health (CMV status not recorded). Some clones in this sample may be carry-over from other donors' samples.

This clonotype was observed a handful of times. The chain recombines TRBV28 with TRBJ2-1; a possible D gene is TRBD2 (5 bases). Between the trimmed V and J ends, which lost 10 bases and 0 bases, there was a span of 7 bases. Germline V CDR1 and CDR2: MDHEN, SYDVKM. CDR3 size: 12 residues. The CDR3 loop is CATTSSYNEQFF. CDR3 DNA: TGTGCCACCACTAGCTCCTACAATGAGCAGTTCTTC. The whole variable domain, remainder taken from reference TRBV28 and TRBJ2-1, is DVKVTQSSRYLVKRTGEKVFLECVQDMDHENMFWYRQDPGLGLRLIYFSYDVKMKEKGDIPEGYSVSREKKERFSLILESASTNQTSMYLCATTSSYNEQFFGPGTRLTVL.

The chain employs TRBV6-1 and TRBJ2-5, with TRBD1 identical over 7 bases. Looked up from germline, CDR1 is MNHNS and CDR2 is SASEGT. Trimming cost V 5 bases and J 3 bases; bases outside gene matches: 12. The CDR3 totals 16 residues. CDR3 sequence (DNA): TGTGCCAGCAGTATGTCGGAGACAGGGTTTGAAGAGACCCAGTACTTC. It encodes CASSMSETGFEETQYF.

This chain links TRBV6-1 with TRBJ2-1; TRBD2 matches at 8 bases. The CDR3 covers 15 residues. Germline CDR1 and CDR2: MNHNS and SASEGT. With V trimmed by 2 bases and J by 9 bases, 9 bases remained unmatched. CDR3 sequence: CASSERRGGWSEQFF. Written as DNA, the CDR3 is TGTGCCAGCAGTGAACGGCGCGGGGGGTGGAGTGAGCAGTTCTTC.

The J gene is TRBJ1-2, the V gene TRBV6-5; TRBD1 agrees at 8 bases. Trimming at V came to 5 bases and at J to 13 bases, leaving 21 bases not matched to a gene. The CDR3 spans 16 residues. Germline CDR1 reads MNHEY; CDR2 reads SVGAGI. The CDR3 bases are TGTGCCAGCAGTCCGCCTGCGACAGGGGTCCCCTCTCGGCTCACCTTC. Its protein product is CASSPPATGVPSRLTF.

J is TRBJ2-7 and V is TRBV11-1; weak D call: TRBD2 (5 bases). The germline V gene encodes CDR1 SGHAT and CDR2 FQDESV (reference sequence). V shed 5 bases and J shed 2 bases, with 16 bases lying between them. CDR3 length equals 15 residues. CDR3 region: CASSQTRTEAYEQYF. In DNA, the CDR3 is TGTGCCAGCAGCCAAACGAGGACTGAAGCCTACGAGCAGTACTTC.

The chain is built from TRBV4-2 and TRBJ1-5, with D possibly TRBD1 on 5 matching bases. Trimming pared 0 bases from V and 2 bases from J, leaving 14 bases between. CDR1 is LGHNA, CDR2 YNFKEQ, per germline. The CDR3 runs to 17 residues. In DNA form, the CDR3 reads TGTGCCAGCAGCCAAGAGCGGGGGACCTTCGGCAATCAGCCCCAGCATTTT. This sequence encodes CASSQERGTFGNQPQHF.

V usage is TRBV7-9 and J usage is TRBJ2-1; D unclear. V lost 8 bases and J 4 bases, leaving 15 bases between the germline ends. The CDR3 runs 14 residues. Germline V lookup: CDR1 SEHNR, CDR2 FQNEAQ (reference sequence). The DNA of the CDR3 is TGTGCCAGCGAACCATTTCATCTTTACAATGAGCAGTTCTTC. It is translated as CASEPFHLYNEQFF.

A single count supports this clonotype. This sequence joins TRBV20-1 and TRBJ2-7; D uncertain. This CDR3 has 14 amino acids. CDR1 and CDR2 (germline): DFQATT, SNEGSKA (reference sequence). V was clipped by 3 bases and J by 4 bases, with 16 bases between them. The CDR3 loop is CSARTRKNVYEQYF. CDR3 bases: TGCAGTGCTAGGACACGAAAGAATGTTTACGAGCAGTACTTC.

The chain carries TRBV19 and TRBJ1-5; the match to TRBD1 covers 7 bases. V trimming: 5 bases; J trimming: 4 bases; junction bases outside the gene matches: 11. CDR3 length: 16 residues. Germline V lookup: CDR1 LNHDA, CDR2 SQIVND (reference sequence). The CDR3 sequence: CASSLGTGEGNQPQHF. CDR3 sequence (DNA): TGTGCCAGTAGTCTGGGTACAGGGGAAGGAAATCAGCCCCAGCATTTT.

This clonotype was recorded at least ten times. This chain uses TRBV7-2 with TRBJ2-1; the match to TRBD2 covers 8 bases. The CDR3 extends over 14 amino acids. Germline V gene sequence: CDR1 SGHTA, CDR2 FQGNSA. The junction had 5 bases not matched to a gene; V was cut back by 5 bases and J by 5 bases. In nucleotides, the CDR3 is TGTGCCAGCAGCCTCGTAGCGGGGAACAATGAGCAGTTCTTC. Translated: CASSLVAGNNEQFF. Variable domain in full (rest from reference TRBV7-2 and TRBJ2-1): GAGVSQSPSNKVTEKGKDVELRCDPISGHTALYWYRQSLGQGLEFLIYFQGNSAPDKSGLPSDRFSAERTGGSVSTLTIQRTQQEDSAVYLCASSLVAGNNEQFFGPGTRLTVL.

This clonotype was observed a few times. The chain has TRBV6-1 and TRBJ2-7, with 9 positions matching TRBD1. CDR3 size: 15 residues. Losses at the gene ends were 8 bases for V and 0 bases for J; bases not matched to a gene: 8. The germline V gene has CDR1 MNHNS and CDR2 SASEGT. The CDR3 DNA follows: TGTGCCAGCCCAAGGACAGGGGATCCCTCCTACGAGCAGTACTTC. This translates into CASPRTGDPSYEQYF.

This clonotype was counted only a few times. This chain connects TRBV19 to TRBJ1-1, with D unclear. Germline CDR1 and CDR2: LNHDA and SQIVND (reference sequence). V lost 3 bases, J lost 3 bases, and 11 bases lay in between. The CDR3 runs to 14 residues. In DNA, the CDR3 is TGTGCCAGTAGTATCTACGATTCAGACACTGAAGCTTTCTTT. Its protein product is CASSIYDSDTEAFF.

The DNA for the CDR3 is TGTGCCAGCAGCTCCGGACAGGGGGGGACTAATGAAAAACTGTTTTTT. It codes for CASSSGQGGTNEKLFF. The chain has TRBV7-6 and TRBJ1-4; the match to TRBD1 covers 10 bases. The CDR3 has 16 amino acids. The V and J ends lost 4 bases and 2 bases, in that order; junction bases with no gene match: 4. Germline V lookup: CDR1 SGHVS, CDR2 FNYEAQ.

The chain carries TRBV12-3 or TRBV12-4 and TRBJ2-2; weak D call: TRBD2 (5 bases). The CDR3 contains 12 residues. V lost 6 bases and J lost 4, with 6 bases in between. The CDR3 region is CASRRATGELFF. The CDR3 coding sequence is TGTGCCAGCAGGAGGGCCACCGGGGAGCTGTTTTTT.

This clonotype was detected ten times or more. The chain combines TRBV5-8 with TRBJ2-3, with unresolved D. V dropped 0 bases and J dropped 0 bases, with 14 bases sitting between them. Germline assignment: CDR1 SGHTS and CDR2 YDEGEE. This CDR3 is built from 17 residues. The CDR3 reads CASSLGISGSSTDTQYF. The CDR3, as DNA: TGTGCCAGCAGCTTGGGGATTTCTGGTTCTAGCACAGATACGCAGTATTTT.

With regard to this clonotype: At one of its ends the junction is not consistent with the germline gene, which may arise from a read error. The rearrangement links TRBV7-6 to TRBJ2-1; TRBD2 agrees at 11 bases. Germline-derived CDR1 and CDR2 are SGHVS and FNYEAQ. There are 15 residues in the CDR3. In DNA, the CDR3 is TGTGCTAGCAGCTTAGGGACTAGCGGATCCAATGAGCAGTTCTTC. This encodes CASSLGTSGSNEQFF.

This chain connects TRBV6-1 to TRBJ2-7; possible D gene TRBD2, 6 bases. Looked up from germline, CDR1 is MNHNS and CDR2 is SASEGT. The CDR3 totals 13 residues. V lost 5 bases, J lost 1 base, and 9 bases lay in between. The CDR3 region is CASSLGLSYEQYV. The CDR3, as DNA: TGTGCCAGCAGTCTCGGACTATCCTACGAGCAGTACGTC.

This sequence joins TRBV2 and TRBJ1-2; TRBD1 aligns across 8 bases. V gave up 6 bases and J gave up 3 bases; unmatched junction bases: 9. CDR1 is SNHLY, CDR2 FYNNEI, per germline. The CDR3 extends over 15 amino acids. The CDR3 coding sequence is TGTGCCAGCAGACGGGGGACAGGTATAGACTATGGCTACACCTTC. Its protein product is CASRRGTGIDYGYTF.